This TCR beta chain appears in the sequencing data of a study of early stage breast cancer tumors. The CDR3 runs to 13 residues. Trimming took off 4 bases at V and 4 bases at J, with 12 bases between the two ends. In germline, CDR1 is SGDLS, CDR2 YYNGEE. Using immunoSEQ multiplex PCR, the repertoire was profiled, and TCRdb retains in-frame clones only, with some absent. The sample consists of approximately 50,000 clones, approximately 80% of them appearing once. Specimen: blood. V is TRBV9 and J is TRBJ2-7, with D possibly TRBD1 on 5 matching bases. The sequence came from a person under 45 with breast cancer. This CDR3 reads CASSSRGTYEQYF. The CDR3 DNA sequence: TGTGCCAGCAGCTCTAGGGGAACTTACGAGCAGTACTTC.